One sample yielded the 30 T cell receptor beta chains listed below, sequenced in a study of shared clonotypes between healthy human individuals. Generated by immunoSEQ multiplex PCR, the TCRdb table keeps only in-frame clones and is missing some. The sample holds some 1 million clones; 65% to 80% are singletons and the top ten take approximately 1.5%. The source material was memory CD4+ T cells sorted from blood. The subset denotes: CD45RA-negative fraction. All receptors come from a man aged 18 to 35 in good health.

Only a few counts were recorded for this clone. This chain links TRBV7-6 with TRBJ2-3; possible D gene TRBD2, 6 bases. Germline-derived CDR1 and CDR2 are SGHVS and FNYEAQ. The CDR3 loop spans 13 amino acids. V lost 5 bases and J lost 10, with 16 bases in between. The CDR3 loop reads CASSPLAPGPQYF. The CDR3, as DNA: TGTGCCAGCAGCCCCCTAGCGCCAGGGCCGCAGTATTTT.

The chain carries TRBV11-3 and TRBJ2-1; the match to TRBD2 covers 10 bases. This CDR3 spans 18 amino acids. Trimming took 4 bases from V and 4 from J; bases not matched to a gene: 13. Germline CDR1 SGHNT, CDR2 YENEEA. This CDR3 reads CASSSSPRTSGAYNEQFF. The CDR3 coding sequence is TGTGCCAGCAGCTCCTCGCCCCGGACTAGCGGAGCTTACAATGAGCAGTTCTTC.

A word on this clone: Its ends do not fully match the called genes, so a read error is possible. The V gene is TRBV7-2, the J gene TRBJ2-3, with D perhaps matching TRBD1 (6 bases). The CDR3 runs to 14 residues. The germline V gene encodes CDR1 SGHTA and CDR2 FQGNSA. The DNA for the CDR3 is TGTGCCAGCAGCTTAGGGACAGCCACAGACACGCAGTATTTT. Protein: CASSLGTATDTQYF.

The J gene is TRBJ1-5, the V gene TRBV9; D remains ambiguous. Germline CDR1 reads SGDLS; CDR2 reads YYNGEE. This CDR3 spans 15 amino acids. Trimming shortened V by 0 bases and J by 5 bases, and 12 bases separated the two germline ends. Written as DNA, the CDR3 is TGTGCCAGCAGCGTAGGGTCGGGCGTCCATCAGCCCCAGCATTTT. This encodes CASSVGSGVHQPQHF.

V gene TRBV6-5 combines with J gene TRBJ1-1, with 8 bases lining up with TRBD1. CDR3 size: 13 residues. V was pared by 5 bases and J by 5 bases, with 4 bases of the junction left unmatched. Germline CDR1 is MNHEY and CDR2 is SVGAGI. CDR3 DNA sequence: TGTGCCAGCAGTCGGACAGGGAAGACTGAAGCTTTCTTT. This encodes CASSRTGKTEAFF.

The rearrangement joins TRBV6-5 to TRBJ1-4; D remains ambiguous. V lost 6 bases, J lost 8 bases, and 16 bases lay in between. Germline V gives CDR1 MNHEY, CDR2 SVGAGI. The CDR3 loop spans 14 amino acids. The CDR3 spells CASSLNGLGEKLFF. CDR3 sequence (DNA): TGTGCCAGCAGCCTCAACGGGCTTGGGGAAAAACTGTTTTTT.

V usage is TRBV7-2 and J usage is TRBJ2-1; D is possibly TRBD1 or TRBD2 (6 bases each). CDR3 size: 16 residues. Trimming pared 5 bases from V and 7 bases from J, leaving 21 bases between. The germline gives CDR1 SGHTA, CDR2 FQGNSA. The CDR3 coding sequence is TGTGCCAGCAGCCGGGAAGCCGGGGGCGGGTTAAATGAGCAGTTCTTC. As protein: CASSREAGGGLNEQFF.

Points on this clone: One end of the junction is discordant with germline, which a read error may explain. The CDR3: CASIEAGGFKEGEKLFF. In nucleotides, the CDR3 is TGTGCCAGCATTGAAGCTGGGGGTTTTAAGGAAGGTGAAAAACTGTTTTTT. This sequence joins TRBV6-1 and TRBJ1-4; D is perhaps TRBD1 (5 bases). The CDR3 runs 17 residues. The germline V gene has CDR1 MNHNS and CDR2 SASEGT.

The rearrangement uses TRBV28 and TRBJ1-1; D remains ambiguous. This CDR3 comprises 14 residues. CDR1 and CDR2 (germline): MDHEN, SYDVKM. The germline V and J ends were trimmed by 3 bases and 0 bases, with 8 bases remaining between them. Here the CDR3 reads CASSFGSLNTEAFF. The DNA of the CDR3 is TGTGCCAGCAGTTTCGGCAGTTTGAACACTGAAGCTTTCTTT.

This clone has a single count. The chain couples TRBV7-3 to TRBJ2-4, with 10 bases identical to TRBD2. The CDR3 runs to 13 residues. V gave up 4 bases and J gave up 8 bases; unmatched junction bases: 2. Germline V gene sequence: CDR1 SGHTA, CDR2 FQGTGA. CDR3: CASSSLAGDIQYF. CDR3 nucleotides: TGTGCCAGCAGCTCCCTAGCGGGGGACATTCAGTACTTC. Looking up the rest from reference TRBV7-3 and TRBJ2-4 gives the full variable domain: GAGVSQTPSNKVTEKGKYVELRCDPISGHTALYWYRQSLGQGPEFLIYFQGTGAADDSGLPNDRFFAVRPEGSVSTLKIQRTERGDSAVYLCASSSLAGDIQYFGAGTRLSVL.

J is TRBJ2-2 and V is TRBV5-1; 9 nucleotides align to TRBD2. With V trimmed by 5 bases and J by 0 bases, 5 bases remained unmatched. Germline assignment: CDR1 SGHRS and CDR2 YFSETQ. The CDR3 covers 16 residues. CDR3 region: CASRTSGGSNTGELFF. CDR3 bases: TGCGCCAGCAGAACCAGCGGGGGGTCGAACACCGGGGAGCTGTTTTTT.

This clone was seen repeatedly, ten times or more. The chain carries TRBV30 and TRBJ2-5; 7 bases line up with TRBD2. Germline lookup yields CDR1 GTSNPN and CDR2 SVGIG (reference sequence). Trimming cost V 0 bases and J 7 bases; bases outside gene matches: 8. This CDR3 has 14 amino acids. In DNA, the CDR3 is TGTGCCTGGAGTGTACGGGGAGGGGCGGGGACCCAGTACTTC. Amino acid sequence: CAWSVRGGAGTQYF.

The gene calls are TRBV29-1 and TRBJ2-1; 8 bases fit TRBD2. J was trimmed by 5 bases and V by 7 bases; bases with no gene match: 10. The germline V gene encodes CDR1 SQVTM and CDR2 ANQGSEA. The CDR3 contains 14 residues. As DNA, the CDR3 is TGCAGCGCACTACGGGAGGGTGAAAACAATGAGCAGTTCTTC. As protein: CSALREGENNEQFF.

CDR3 sequence (DNA): TGCGCCAGCAGCTCGATAACCCAGGGTCCAGATACGCAGTATTTT. Translation gives CASSSITQGPDTQYF. This chain connects TRBV5-1 to TRBJ2-3; weak D call: TRBD1 (5 bases). Germline CDR1 SGHRS, CDR2 YFSETQ. The CDR3 has 15 amino acids. The V and J ends lost 3 bases and 4 bases respectively, with 15 bases between them.

The J gene is TRBJ1-5, the V gene TRBV30, with TRBD1 identical over 10 bases. V dropped 7 bases and J dropped 4; count of bases not matched to a gene: 16. The germline gives CDR1 GTSNPN, CDR2 SVGIG (reference sequence). The CDR3 covers 17 residues. CDR3 sequence reads: CAYLDRDRGVGNQPQHF. The CDR3 nucleotides are TGTGCCTACCTAGACCGGGACAGGGGAGTGGGGAATCAGCCCCAGCATTTT.

This clone showed up just a few times. This specimen includes other DNA sequences encoding the same CDR3. The rearrangement uses TRBV27 and TRBJ1-1; 9 bases line up with TRBD1. This CDR3 is 15 amino acids long. V lost 8 bases, J lost 0 bases, and 7 bases stayed unmatched. The germline gives CDR1 MNHEY, CDR2 SMNVEV (reference sequence). CDR3 coding DNA: TGTGCCAGCCGGGACAGGGCAGGGATGAACACTGAAGCTTTCTTT. It encodes CASRDRAGMNTEAFF.

The V and J genes are TRBV4-2 and TRBJ2-1, with 11 bases aligning to TRBD2. The V segment lost 0 bases and the J segment 7 bases; nucleotides outside the gene matches: 5. Germline V lookup: CDR1 LGHNA, CDR2 YNFKEQ. The CDR3 is made up of 16 amino acids. The CDR3 reads CASSQDPGLAGNEQFF. The CDR3 nucleotides are TGTGCCAGCAGCCAAGATCCTGGACTAGCGGGTAATGAGCAGTTCTTC.

The sample holds one count of this clone. The chain uses TRBV6-1 and TRBJ1-5; possibly TRBD1 for D (5 bases). This CDR3 is built from 13 residues. Germline V gene sequence: CDR1 MNHNS, CDR2 SASEGT. The ends were cut back, 11 bases at V and 4 bases at J, with 15 bases in the middle. The CDR3 loop reads CASQGFPNQPQHF. The CDR3 DNA reads as TGTGCCTCCCAGGGCTTCCCGAATCAGCCCCAGCATTTT.

This clone was recorded a few times. The same CDR3 arises from other DNA sequences in this sample as well. The chain recombines TRBV10-3 with TRBJ1-3; D is unclear. Trimming took 6 bases from V and 0 from J, leaving 6 bases between them. The CDR3 has 13 amino acids. Per germline, CDR1 ENHRY and CDR2 SYGVKD. DNA for the CDR3: TGTGCCATCAGAACGGCCTCTGGAAACACCATATATTTT. As protein: CAIRTASGNTIYF.

This chain connects TRBV27 to TRBJ1-5; D gene unclear. This CDR3 is built from 14 residues. Germline-derived CDR1 and CDR2 are MNHEY and SMNVEV (reference sequence). V lost 6 bases, J lost 4 bases, and 13 bases lay in between. CDR3 in amino acids: CASSPWVENQPQHF. As DNA, the CDR3 is TGTGCCAGCAGCCCTTGGGTGGAGAATCAGCCCCAGCATTTT.

The chain employs TRBV30 and TRBJ2-7; 8 bases are shared with TRBD2. J lost 6 bases, V lost 0 bases, and 13 bases had no gene match. The germline gives CDR1 GTSNPN, CDR2 SVGIG (reference sequence). The CDR3 has 16 residues. The DNA for the CDR3 is TGTGCCTGGAGTGTAAAATTAGCGGGAACAAGGGCCGAGCAGTACTTC. Its translation is CAWSVKLAGTRAEQYF.

The chain carries TRBV18 and TRBJ1-4; 9 bases fit TRBD1. The germline gives CDR1 KGHSH, CDR2 LQKENI. This CDR3 is 14 amino acids long. J gave up 13 bases and V 3 bases, and 9 bases lay outside the gene matches. CDR3 loop: CASSPRTGEDGLFF. The CDR3 bases are TGTGCCAGCTCACCCCGGACAGGGGAGGACGGACTGTTTTTT.

V usage is TRBV25-1 and J usage is TRBJ2-5; perhaps D is TRBD1 or TRBD2 (5 bases each). The V and J ends lost 7 bases and 5 bases respectively, with 20 bases between them. Germline V CDR1 and CDR2: MGHDK, SYGVNS. The length of the CDR3 is 15 residues. Here the CDR3 DNA reads TGTGCCAGCAATTCACGGGGCGGACTCCACGAGACCCAGTACTTC. Translation gives CASNSRGGLHETQYF.

The genes are TRBV19 and TRBJ1-2; 9 nucleotides match TRBD1. The CDR3 length is 12 residues. Germline lookup yields CDR1 LNHDA and CDR2 SQIVND (reference sequence). V gave up 9 bases and J gave up 3 bases; unmatched junction bases: 2. CDR3 amino acids: CASRDRDYGYTF. The CDR3 DNA reads TGTGCCAGCAGGGACAGGGACTATGGCTACACCTTC. The full variable domain, in which reference TRBV19 and TRBJ1-2 provide the parts outside the CDR3, is DGGITQSPKYLFRKEGQNVTLSCEQNLNHDAMYWYRQDPGQGLRLIYYSQIVNDFQKGDIAEGYSVSREKKESFPLTVTSAQKNPTAFYLCASRDRDYGYTFGSGTRLTVV.

This sequence joins TRBV7-8 and TRBJ2-5; D possibly corresponds to TRBD1 (6 bases). V was shortened by 1 base and J by 4 bases, with 7 bases between the two germline ends. CDR1 is SGHVS and CDR2 is FQNEAQ in the germline V gene. The CDR3 contains 13 residues. The CDR3 region has the DNA TGTGCCAGCAGCTTAGGAGGGGGAGAGACCCAGTACTTC. It translates to CASSLGGGETQYF.

The chain links TRBV5-1 to TRBJ2-7; 12 nucleotides line up with TRBD1. Germline loops: CDR1 SGHRS, CDR2 YFSETQ. This CDR3 is built from 15 residues. The J segment lost 7 bases and the V segment lost 4 bases, leaving 9 bases of the junction unmatched. CDR3 protein: CASSPGQGAPGEQYF. CDR3 bases: TGCGCCAGCAGCCCGGGACAGGGGGCCCCGGGGGAGCAGTACTTC.

This clone was counted at least ten times. The chain has TRBV5-1 and TRBJ2-7; either TRBD1 or TRBD2 may supply D (5 bases each). There are 16 residues in the CDR3. CDR1 is SGHRS, CDR2 YFSETQ, per germline. Trimming removed 0 bases at V and 0 bases at J, with 13 bases between. In nucleotides, the CDR3 is TGCGCCAGCAGCTTGGGAGCCCGGGACGGCTCCTACGAGCAGTACTTC. This translates into CASSLGARDGSYEQYF.

This clone was recorded once. This chain links TRBV7-9 with TRBJ2-3; D gene unclear. With 4 bases removed from V and 6 bases from J, the gap between germline ends came to 8 bases. CDR1 SEHNR and CDR2 FQNEAQ come from the germline V gene (reference sequence). The CDR3 runs 12 residues. CDR3 sequence (DNA): TGTGCCAGCAGCTCGGTTCTGGATACGCAGTATTTT. Translated, it gives CASSSVLDTQYF.

This chain connects TRBV5-1 to TRBJ2-7; TRBD2 matches at 7 bases. With V trimmed by 2 bases and J by 7 bases, 9 bases remained unmatched. The CDR3 runs to 14 residues. The V gene's germline CDR1 is SGHRS and CDR2 YFSETQ. CDR3: CASSLLPSGEEQYF. The CDR3 bases are TGCGCCAGCAGCTTATTACCTAGCGGCGAGGAGCAGTACTTC. Using reference TRBV5-1 and TRBJ2-7 for the parts outside the CDR3, the full variable domain is KAGVTQTPRYLIKTRGQQVTLSCSPISGHRSVSWYQQTPGQGLQFLFEYFSETQRNKGNFPGRFSGRQFSNSRSEMNVSTLELGDSALYLCASSLLPSGEEQYFGPGTRLTVT.

A single count supports this clone. The chain combines TRBV6-6 with TRBJ1-5; D is unresolved. This CDR3 region has 16 residues. Trimming cost V 6 bases and J 0 bases, with 15 bases left between them. CDR1 is MNHNY, CDR2 SVGAGI, per germline (reference sequence). The CDR3 DNA reads as TGTGCCAGCAGCCACCGGGAGATAGATAGCAATCAGCCCCAGCATTTT. Translation: CASSHREIDSNQPQHF.